This entry concerns a single T cell receptor (beta chain). Its antigen specificity is not known. Base qualities are not recorded, but no much larger clone differs from it by a single base. The data derive from a study of OX40 agonist ivuxolimab in advanced cancers. Background for the entire study: Ivuxolimab was an agonistic, fully human IgG2 monoclonal antibody directed against OX40 (CD134), a costimulatory receptor. Of the roughly 54 patients in dose escalation, about 20 had hepatocellular carcinoma, about 15 had melanoma, 9 had renal cell carcinoma and 9 had head and neck cancer. Intravenous ivuxolimab was administered to patients every 2 weeks at six dose levels: 0.01, 0.1, 0.3, 1.5, 3 and 10 mg/kg. Partial responses occurred in three dose-escalation patients, of whom one had hepatocellular carcinoma and two had cutaneous melanoma. The purpose of peripheral TCRbeta sequencing was to test whether ivuxolimab changed TCR sequence diversity and led to clonal T-cell expansion. Prior anti-PD-1, anti-PD-L1 or anti-CTLA-4 therapy was permitted, and approximately 40% of dose-escalation patients had received checkpoint inhibitors. The monotherapy dose-escalation portion (N of about 50 patients) of the phase I ivuxolimab trial is reported in the paper. A male proportion of under 85% and a mean age of roughly 58 years, ranging from roughly 23 to 79, were recorded for the dose-escalation cohort. Points the paper makes about the study in general: In partial responders in the 0.1-3.0 mg/kg groups, normalized peripheral clonal expansion was found to be among the lowest, especially among CD8+ T cells. The antigen specificity of the clonally expanded peripheral T cells was not determined. After ivuxolimab, expanded clones were on average more numerous among CD8+ T cells than among CD4+ T cells. Low levels of normalized T-cell clonal expansion were also shown by some nonresponding patients. At doses from 0.1 to 3.0 mg/kg, clonal expansion was seen in both CD4+ and CD8+ blood T cells between baseline and week 6.

The cysteine opens and the phenylalanine closes a CDR3 of 14 amino acids. Only the CDR3 DNA stays, 42 bases, in frame from base 1. Cut back by 2 bases and 4 bases, the V and J ends lie 11 bases apart. From a lookup of the germline V gene (reference sequence), CDR1 and CDR2 are MNHEY and SMNVEV. Patients with a history of autoimmune disease or receiving systemic immunosuppression were excluded from the trial. In every dose cohort, peripheral blood was drawn for TCR sequencing at baseline, cycle 4 day 1, and cycle 7 day 1. Samples came from an open-label, multicenter, first-in-human phase I dose-escalation trial of ivuxolimab. Adults with locally advanced or metastatic head and neck squamous cell, hepatocellular, melanoma or renal cell carcinoma were enrolled in the trial. CD4+ and CD8+ T cells were sorted separately from peripheral blood before TCR sequencing. Genomic DNA was isolated from the sorted cells so that the TCRbeta CDR3 region could be sequenced. The immunoSEQ Assay was used to sequence the TCRbeta CDR3 regions. The source is immuneACCESS, and TCRdb retained only in-frame sequences with V and J called. Part of the clones is not carried over; for the studies checked, unresolved V genes explain less than half of this, and the remainder is unexplained. In all, the sample holds approximately 39,000 clones, and more than 70% of those were seen once. About 13% of the sample goes to the ten largest clones.

Sequences were derived from CD4+ or CD8+ T cells sorted from blood, sampled in a trial of the OX40 agonist ivuxolimab. The sequence came from an adult with an advanced solid tumor such as melanoma, head and neck, liver or kidney cancer. Recombination linked TRBV27 to TRBJ1-2, with the D gene call left open. The CDR3 is CASSLGSGAYGYTF. Here is the DNA: TGTGCCAGCAGTTTAGGGTCAGGAGCCTATGGCTACACCTTC.